The next 30 T cell receptor beta chains were all read from a single sample in a study of cytomegalovirus exposure and HLA in healthy donors. Amplification used 60 Vbeta primers and 13 Jbeta primers. Using immunoSEQ multiplex PCR, the repertoire was profiled, and TCRdb retains in-frame clones only, with some absent. The sample has tens of thousands of clones; around 80% are singletons. The sample comprised PBMCs. These receptors all come from a man aged 50 to 60 in good health and CMV-seropositive.

This rearrangement joins TRBV28 to TRBJ1-1; D remains unclear. The V end was cut by 4 bases, the J end by 4 bases, with 13 bases between. Germline loops: CDR1 MDHEN, CDR2 SYDVKM. This CDR3 contains 14 residues. As DNA, the CDR3 is TGTGCCAGCAGTTATGGGAGGAAATTCACTGAAGCTTTCTTT. Translation: CASSYGRKFTEAFF.

V and J are TRBV5-4 and TRBJ1-6; TRBD1 matches 9 bases. CDR3 length equals 15 residues. V shed 4 bases and J 8 bases; nucleotides not matched to a gene: 7. The germline gives CDR1 SGHNT, CDR2 YYREEE (reference sequence). The CDR3 nucleotides read TGTGCCAGCAGCCCGACAGGGGGGAATGATTCACCCCTCCACTTT. Encoded protein: CASSPTGGNDSPLHF.

Regarding this clone: A junction boundary mismatches the germline segment, possibly from a read error. V and J are TRBV30 and TRBJ1-5; D is possibly TRBD1 (6 bases). Looked up from germline, CDR1 is GTSNPN and CDR2 is SVGIG (reference sequence). This CDR3 is 14 amino acids long. The CDR3 nucleotides read TGTGCCTGGGGTGTACAGGGAGGGCATCAGCCCCAGCATTTT. Its protein product is CAWGVQGGHQPQHF.

V is TRBV10-2 and J is TRBJ2-3; 7 bases line up with TRBD2. Unmatched junction bases numbered 11, after V lost 7 bases and J lost 4 bases. Germline-derived CDR1 and CDR2 are WSHSY and SAAADI. This CDR3 spans 15 amino acids. In DNA, the CDR3 is TGCGCCAGCATCGTGTCTATCGGGGGGTCAGATACGCAGTATTTT. Translating it yields CASIVSIGGSDTQYF.

The J gene is TRBJ2-7, the V gene TRBV5-6, with D maybe TRBD2 (5 bases). V gave up 4 bases and J gave up 5 bases, with 16 bases separating them. This CDR3 contains 14 residues. The germline V gene has CDR1 SGHDT and CDR2 YYEEEE. The CDR3 spells CASSPPTGRDEQYF. In DNA form, the CDR3 reads TGTGCCAGCAGCCCCCCAACGGGAAGGGACGAGCAGTACTTC.

This clone was observed a single time. This is likely a read error, given that the CDR3 carries no conserved phenylalanine or tryptophan at its end. The DNA is left out, because the CDR3 cannot be placed on it with certainty; the CDR3 is given as TCRdb lists it. The chain joins TRBV2 to TRBJ2-3; the D call TRBD2 from the table was never checked on the DNA. The CDR3 has 15 amino acids, counting both end residues. In germline, CDR1 is SNHLY, CDR2 FYNNEI. This CDR3 reads CASSEEREDPPGKLG.

This clone was picked up a small number of times. The V call is TRBV7-2, the J call TRBJ2-1; no firm D call. Germline V gene lookup returns CDR1 SGHTA and CDR2 FQGNSA. V shed 4 bases and J shed 11 bases, with 15 bases lying between them. This CDR3 comprises 13 residues. The CDR3 protein is CASSSLSGSKQFF. The CDR3 bases are TGTGCCAGCAGCTCCCTCTCGGGTAGCAAGCAGTTCTTC.

The chain has TRBV19 and TRBJ1-2; 8 bases line up with TRBD1. V was clipped by 7 bases and J by 0 bases; unmatched bases: 16. This CDR3 region has 18 residues. Germline V CDR1 and CDR2: LNHDA, SQIVND (reference sequence). The CDR3: CASNQDFGGTGANYGYTF. The DNA of the CDR3 is TGTGCCAGTAATCAAGACTTCGGGGGGACAGGAGCTAACTATGGCTACACCTTC.

The count of this clone is one. This sequence joins TRBV4-1 and TRBJ2-2; the D gene is possibly TRBD2 (6 bases). Trimming removed 0 bases at V and 8 bases at J, with 10 bases between. This CDR3 has 14 residues. The germline V gene has CDR1 MGHRA and CDR2 YSYEKL. The CDR3 is CASSQDGGYGELFF. The DNA for the CDR3 is TGCGCCAGCAGCCAAGACGGGGGTTATGGGGAGCTGTTTTTT.

The chain uses TRBV10-2 and TRBJ1-6; tentative D call: TRBD1 (6 bases). V was clipped by 5 bases and J by 8 bases, with 16 bases between them. The CDR3 spans 15 residues. Germline V gene sequence: CDR1 WSHSY, CDR2 SAAADI. In DNA form, the CDR3 reads TGCGCCAGCAGTCGTGGCCCCAGGGGTGATTCACCCCTCCACTTT. Protein product: CASSRGPRGDSPLHF.

CDR3 residues: CASSQEAGRRTGELFF. Here the CDR3 DNA reads TGTGCCAGCAGCCAAGAAGCAGGGCGGCGCACCGGGGAGCTGTTTTTT. V is TRBV4-2 and J is TRBJ2-2, with D possibly matching TRBD1 (5 bases). CDR1 is LGHNA, CDR2 YNFKEQ, per germline. The CDR3 consists of 16 residues. Trimming took 0 bases from V and 4 from J, leaving 12 bases between them.

The chain couples TRBV7-2 to TRBJ2-7, with 8 nucleotides matching TRBD1. After removal of 5 bases from V and 2 bases from J, the junction contained 5 bases not matched to a gene. This CDR3 contains 14 residues. CDR1 SGHTA and CDR2 FQGNSA come from the germline V gene. The CDR3 loop is CASSPSQGAYEQYF. CDR3 coding DNA: TGTGCCAGCAGCCCGTCACAGGGGGCCTACGAGCAGTACTTC.

V is TRBV6-6 and J is TRBJ1-2, with D maybe TRBD1 (6 bases). The length of the CDR3 is 14 residues. The germline V gene has CDR1 MNHNY and CDR2 SVGAGI (reference sequence). Deletions cut 6 bases from V and 6 bases from J, with 17 bases between. CDR3 protein: CASSAEPGAHGYTF. CDR3 coding DNA: TGTGCCAGCAGCGCCGAACCAGGGGCGCATGGCTACACCTTC.

The chain joins TRBV19 to TRBJ2-3; D is uncertain. The germline V gene has CDR1 LNHDA and CDR2 SQIVND (reference sequence). The CDR3 spans 12 residues. The ends were cut back, 6 bases at V and 6 bases at J, with 10 bases in the middle. Here the CDR3 DNA reads TGTGCCAGTAGCCCAGGAATCGATACGCAGTATTTT. Amino acid sequence: CASSPGIDTQYF.

This chain joins TRBV2 and TRBJ2-1, with 8 bases aligning to TRBD1. This CDR3 is 15 amino acids long. The ends lost 7 bases at V and 1 base at J; junction bases unmatched: 6. CDR1 SNHLY and CDR2 FYNNEI come from the germline V gene. CDR3 DNA sequence: TGTGCCAGCACCGCGACAGGGGTTTCCTACAATGAGCAGTTCTTC. This sequence encodes CASTATGVSYNEQFF.

This sequence joins TRBV18 and TRBJ2-3, with TRBD1 matching over 7 bases. V shed 1 base and J 0 bases; nucleotides not matched to a gene: 13. This CDR3 has 19 amino acids. Germline V gene lookup returns CDR1 KGHSH and CDR2 LQKENI. CDR3 in amino acids: CASSPLQGYTGSSTDTQYF. In DNA form, the CDR3 reads TGTGCCAGCTCACCACTACAGGGGTATACCGGATCTAGCACAGATACGCAGTATTTT.

The chain uses TRBV6-1 and TRBJ2-7, with TRBD2 matching 11 bases. J lost 3 bases, V lost 6 bases, and 4 bases had no gene match. The CDR3 has 14 residues. Germline V gene sequence: CDR1 MNHNS, CDR2 SASEGT. The CDR3 loop reads CASRKTSGNYEQYF. CDR3 coding DNA: TGTGCCAGCAGGAAGACTAGCGGGAACTACGAGCAGTACTTC.

The chain joins TRBV19 to TRBJ2-7; 14 nucleotides align to TRBD2. The V gene's germline CDR1 is LNHDA and CDR2 SQIVND (reference sequence). This CDR3 comprises 16 residues. The V and J ends lost 4 bases and 2 bases, in that order; junction bases with no gene match: 4. The CDR3 sequence is CASSKGLAGAPYEQYF. CDR3 sequence (DNA): TGTGCCAGTAGTAAGGGACTAGCGGGAGCGCCCTACGAGCAGTACTTC.

The chain carries TRBV7-3 and TRBJ2-1; D is perhaps TRBD2 (5 bases). The V gene lost 4 bases and the J gene lost 0 bases, with 13 bases spanning the gap. CDR1 is SGHTA and CDR2 is FQGTGA in the germline V gene. The CDR3 length is 16 residues. The CDR3 DNA reads TGTGCCAGCAGCTCCCAAACAGCGGCCTCCTACAATGAGCAGTTCTTC. This encodes CASSSQTAASYNEQFF. Variable domain in full (rest from reference TRBV7-3 and TRBJ2-1): GAGVSQTPSNKVTEKGKYVELRCDPISGHTALYWYRQSLGQGPEFLIYFQGTGAADDSGLPNDRFFAVRPEGSVSTLKIQRTERGDSAVYLCASSSQTAASYNEQFFGPGTRLTVL.

This chain connects TRBV7-2 to TRBJ2-7; the match to TRBD2 covers 13 bases. The ends lost 3 bases at V and 2 bases at J; junction bases unmatched: 1. The CDR3 is 15 amino acids. CDR1 SGHTA and CDR2 FQGNSA come from the germline V gene. CDR3 in amino acids: CASSFGLAGAYEQYF. The CDR3 coding sequence is TGTGCCAGCAGCTTCGGACTAGCGGGGGCCTACGAGCAGTACTTC.

A few counts support this clone. This chain uses TRBV7-3 with TRBJ2-3, with 7 bases lining up with TRBD1. Germline loops: CDR1 SGHTA, CDR2 FQGTGA. V dropped 5 bases and J dropped 0; count of bases not matched to a gene: 2. This CDR3 is built from 14 residues. CDR3 region: CASSQTGSTDTQYF. The DNA of the CDR3 is TGTGCCAGCAGCCAGACAGGGAGCACAGATACGCAGTATTTT.

This chain connects TRBV27 to TRBJ2-3; D unresolved. The germline CDR1 and CDR2 sequences are MNHEY and SMNVEV (reference sequence). The CDR3 is 13 amino acids. V dropped 6 bases and J dropped 5 bases, with 12 bases sitting between them. Here the CDR3 DNA reads TGTGCCAGCAGCAGAATCGAAATAGATACGCAGTATTTT. As protein: CASSRIEIDTQYF.

The genes are TRBV18 and TRBJ2-7; the match to TRBD1 covers 7 bases. The CDR3 is 14 residues long. The germline CDR1 and CDR2 sequences are KGHSH and LQKENI. With 6 bases clipped from V and 0 bases from J, the junction kept 5 bases outside the gene matches. This CDR3 is CASSTGQSSYEQYF. The CDR3 DNA reads TGTGCCAGCTCGACAGGGCAGAGCTCCTACGAGCAGTACTTC.

As for this clone: One end of the junction does not line up with germline, which may come from a read error. The J gene is TRBJ2-1, the V gene TRBV4-3; D is unclear. Germline values: CDR1 LGHNA, CDR2 YSLEER. This CDR3 is 17 amino acids long. CDR3 nucleotides: TGCGCCAGAAGCCAAGATATGATAGCAATCATCTACAATGAGCAGTTCTTC. Protein sequence: CARSQDMIAIIYNEQFF.

This chain joins TRBV4-1 and TRBJ1-1; tentatively, D is TRBD1 (5 bases). Germline loops: CDR1 MGHRA, CDR2 YSYEKL. V dropped 4 bases and J dropped 6 bases, with 18 bases sitting between them. The CDR3 has 15 amino acids. Here the CDR3 DNA reads TGCGCCAGCAGCCTATTCGACAGTCTTGGACCTGAAGCTTTCTTT. This sequence encodes CASSLFDSLGPEAFF.

The chain recombines TRBV4-3 with TRBJ2-5, with 7 bases identical to TRBD2. The germline V gene encodes CDR1 LGHNA and CDR2 YSLEER. The CDR3 loop spans 14 amino acids. V was pared by 5 bases and J by 2 bases, with 5 bases of the junction left unmatched. The CDR3 sequence is CASSASGIQETQYF. The CDR3 DNA follows: TGCGCCAGCAGCGCAAGCGGGATTCAAGAGACCCAGTACTTC.

The chain recombines TRBV19 with TRBJ2-2; 12 bases line up with TRBD2. This CDR3 has 16 amino acids. V shed 3 bases and J 6 bases; nucleotides not matched to a gene: 5. CDR1 is LNHDA, CDR2 SQIVND, per germline (reference sequence). CDR3 residues: CASSIERLAGAGELFF. For the CDR3, the DNA is TGTGCCAGTAGTATTGAAAGACTAGCGGGGGCCGGGGAGCTGTTTTTT.

This sequence joins TRBV27 and TRBJ2-7; the match to TRBD1 covers 10 bases. Per the germline V gene, CDR1 is MNHEY and CDR2 is SMNVEV (reference sequence). The CDR3 has 14 amino acids. The V segment lost 5 bases and the J segment 4 bases; nucleotides outside the gene matches: 5. CDR3 in amino acids: CASSPRTGGYEQYF. The CDR3 region has the DNA TGTGCCAGCAGTCCAAGGACAGGGGGTTACGAGCAGTACTTC.

The rearrangement joins TRBV27 to TRBJ2-3; TRBD1 matches at 9 bases. The CDR3 has 17 amino acids. Germline values: CDR1 MNHEY, CDR2 SMNVEV (reference sequence). Trimming removed 7 bases from V and 0 bases from J; junction bases left unmatched: 11. The CDR3, as DNA: TGTGCCAGCACCCCGGGACAGGGACTTTTTAGCACAGATACGCAGTATTTT. It translates to CASTPGQGLFSTDTQYF.

V is TRBV28 and J is TRBJ1-2; D gene unclear. The V gene's germline CDR1 is MDHEN and CDR2 SYDVKM. V was shortened by 8 bases and J by 1 base, with 11 bases between the two germline ends. This CDR3 spans 13 amino acids. The CDR3 DNA is TGTGCCAGCTTTACAGTCGATAACTATGGCTACACCTTC. The encoded protein is CASFTVDNYGYTF.